The present T cell receptor (beta chain) was sequenced within a study of T cells of healthy individuals. The CDR3 is 13 residues long. Germline V gene data show CDR1 as MGHDK and CDR2 as SYGVNS. V lost 6 bases to trimming and J lost 3 bases; unmatched junction nucleotides: 4. TCRdb called the 5' RACE reads again in MiXCR, with one record for every CDR3 protein. The profile shows fewer than 70,000 distinct CDR3 sequences, roughly 15% of them singletons. This clonotype was counted between two and nine times. This receptor was taken from a human donor in good health. The rearrangement uses TRBV25-1 and TRBJ2-7, with 8 bases lining up with TRBD1. The CDR3, as DNA: TGTGCCAGCAGGGGGACAGGCTTCTACGAGCAGTACTTC. It encodes CASRGTGFYEQYF.